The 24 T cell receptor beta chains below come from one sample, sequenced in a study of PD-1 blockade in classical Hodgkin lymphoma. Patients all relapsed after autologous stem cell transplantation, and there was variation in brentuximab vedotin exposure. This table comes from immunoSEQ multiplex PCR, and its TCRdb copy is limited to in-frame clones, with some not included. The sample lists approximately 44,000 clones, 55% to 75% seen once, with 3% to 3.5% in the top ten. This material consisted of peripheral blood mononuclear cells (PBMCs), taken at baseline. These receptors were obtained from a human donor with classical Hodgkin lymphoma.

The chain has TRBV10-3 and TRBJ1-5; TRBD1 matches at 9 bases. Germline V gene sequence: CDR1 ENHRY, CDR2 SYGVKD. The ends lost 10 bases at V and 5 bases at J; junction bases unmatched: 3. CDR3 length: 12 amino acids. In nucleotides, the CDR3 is TGTGCCAGCGGACAGGGGTATCAGCCCCAGCATTTT. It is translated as CASGQGYQPQHF.

CDR3 sequence: CASSSYRAPNTYEQYF. The DNA for the CDR3 is TGTGCCAGCAGCTCCTACCGTGCTCCCAACACCTACGAGCAGTACTTC. V is TRBV7-3 and J is TRBJ2-7; D is unclear. Germline V gene sequence: CDR1 SGHTA, CDR2 FQGTGA. The CDR3 runs 16 residues. Trimming cost V 4 bases and J 2 bases, with 18 bases left between them. Drawing the rest from reference TRBV7-3 and TRBJ2-7, the complete variable domain is GAGVSQTPSNKVTEKGKYVELRCDPISGHTALYWYRQSLGQGPEFLIYFQGTGAADDSGLPNDRFFAVRPEGSVSTLKIQRTERGDSAVYLCASSSYRAPNTYEQYFGPGTRLTVT.

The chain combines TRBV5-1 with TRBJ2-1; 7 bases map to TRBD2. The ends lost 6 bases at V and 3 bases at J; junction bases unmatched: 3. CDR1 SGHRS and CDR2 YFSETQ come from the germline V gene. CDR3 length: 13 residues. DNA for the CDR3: TGCGCCAGCAATACGGGGGGCTACAATGAGCAGTTCTTC. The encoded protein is CASNTGGYNEQFF.

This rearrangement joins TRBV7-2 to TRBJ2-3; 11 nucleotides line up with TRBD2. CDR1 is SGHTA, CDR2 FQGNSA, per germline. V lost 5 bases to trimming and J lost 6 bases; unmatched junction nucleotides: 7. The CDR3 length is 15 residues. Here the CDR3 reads CASSQTSGDGDTQYF. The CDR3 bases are TGTGCCAGCAGCCAGACTAGCGGGGACGGTGATACGCAGTATTTT.

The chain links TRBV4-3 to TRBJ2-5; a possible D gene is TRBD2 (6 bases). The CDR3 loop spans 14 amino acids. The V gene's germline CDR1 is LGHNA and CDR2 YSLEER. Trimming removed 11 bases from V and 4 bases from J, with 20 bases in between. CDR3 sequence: CACGALLGGETQYF. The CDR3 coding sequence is TGCGCCTGCGGGGCCTTGCTCGGGGGAGAGACCCAGTACTTC.

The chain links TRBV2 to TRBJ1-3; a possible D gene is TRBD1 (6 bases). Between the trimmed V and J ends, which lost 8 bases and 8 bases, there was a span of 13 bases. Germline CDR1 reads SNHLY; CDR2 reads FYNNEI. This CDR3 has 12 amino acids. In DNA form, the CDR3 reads TGTGCCAGCGGGGGGGGCGCGGACACCATATATTTT. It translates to CASGGGADTIYF.

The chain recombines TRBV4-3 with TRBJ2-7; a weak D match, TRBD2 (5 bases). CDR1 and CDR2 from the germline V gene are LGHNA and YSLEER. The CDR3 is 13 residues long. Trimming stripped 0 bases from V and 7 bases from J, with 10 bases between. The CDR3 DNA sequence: TGCGCCAGCAGCCAAGATGCCTGGAGGGAGCAGTACTTC. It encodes CASSQDAWREQYF.

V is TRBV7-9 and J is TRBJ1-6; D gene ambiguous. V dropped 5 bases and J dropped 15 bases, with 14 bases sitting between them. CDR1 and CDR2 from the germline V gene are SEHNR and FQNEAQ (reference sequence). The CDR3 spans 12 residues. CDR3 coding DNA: TGTGCCAGCAGCCCCACGTCGGATATCCTCCACTTT. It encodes CASSPTSDILHF.

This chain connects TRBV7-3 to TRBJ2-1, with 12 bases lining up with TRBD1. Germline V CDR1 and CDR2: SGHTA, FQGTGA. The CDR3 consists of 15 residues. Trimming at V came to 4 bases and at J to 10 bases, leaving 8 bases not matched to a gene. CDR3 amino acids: CASSSPGQGAEEQFF. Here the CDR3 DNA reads TGTGCCAGCAGCTCTCCGGGACAGGGGGCAGAAGAGCAGTTCTTC.

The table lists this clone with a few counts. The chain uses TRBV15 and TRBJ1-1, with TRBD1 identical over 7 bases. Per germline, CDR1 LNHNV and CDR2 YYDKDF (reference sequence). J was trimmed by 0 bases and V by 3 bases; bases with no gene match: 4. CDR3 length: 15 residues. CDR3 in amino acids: CATSSPGQLNTEAFF. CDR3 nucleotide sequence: TGTGCCACCAGCAGTCCGGGACAGCTGAACACTGAAGCTTTCTTT.

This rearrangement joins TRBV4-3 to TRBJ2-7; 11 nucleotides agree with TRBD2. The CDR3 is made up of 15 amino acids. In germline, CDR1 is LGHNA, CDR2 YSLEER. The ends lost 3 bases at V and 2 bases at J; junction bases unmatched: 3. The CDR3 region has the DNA TGCGCCAGCAGCCAGTTTAGCGGGGGGGCCTACGAGCAGTACTTC. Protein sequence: CASSQFSGGAYEQYF.

In DNA form, the CDR3 reads TGTGCCAGCAAAGACAGACAGACGAACACTGAAGCTTTCTTT. Encoded protein: CASKDRQTNTEAFF. This sequence joins TRBV6-1 and TRBJ1-1; the D gene is possibly TRBD1 (5 bases). The CDR3 runs to 14 residues. Germline assignment: CDR1 MNHNS and CDR2 SASEGT. The V and J ends lost 7 bases and 1 base respectively, with 13 bases between them.

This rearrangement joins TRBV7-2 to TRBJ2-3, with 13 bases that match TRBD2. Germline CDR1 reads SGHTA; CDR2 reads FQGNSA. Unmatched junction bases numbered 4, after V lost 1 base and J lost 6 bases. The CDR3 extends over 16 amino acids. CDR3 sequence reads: CASSLVVTSGGDTQYF. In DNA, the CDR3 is TGTGCCAGCAGCTTAGTGGTGACTAGCGGGGGGGATACGCAGTATTTT.

This CDR3 is CASSIGEGFSYEQYF. CDR3 coding DNA: TGTGCCAGTAGTATAGGAGAGGGGTTTTCCTACGAGCAGTACTTC. The rearrangement links TRBV19 to TRBJ2-7, with D possibly called TRBD1 or TRBD2 (5 bases each). V lost 1 base, J lost 1 base, and 11 bases lay in between. Germline CDR1 reads LNHDA; CDR2 reads SQIVND (reference sequence). This CDR3 region has 15 residues.

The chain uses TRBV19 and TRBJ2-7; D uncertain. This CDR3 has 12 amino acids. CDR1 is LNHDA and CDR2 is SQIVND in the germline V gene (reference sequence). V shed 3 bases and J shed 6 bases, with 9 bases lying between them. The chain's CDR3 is CASSIGPTEQYF. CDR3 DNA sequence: TGTGCCAGTAGTATTGGCCCCACCGAGCAGTACTTC.

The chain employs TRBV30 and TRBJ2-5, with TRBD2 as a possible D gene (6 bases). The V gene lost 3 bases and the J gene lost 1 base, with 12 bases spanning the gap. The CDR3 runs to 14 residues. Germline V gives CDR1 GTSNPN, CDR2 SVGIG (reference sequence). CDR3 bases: TGTGCCTGGAGCCCCGGCGGGGTCCAAGAGACCCAGTACTTC. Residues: CAWSPGGVQETQYF.

CDR3 nucleotides: TGTGCCAGCAGCCAACACATGTCCTACGAGCAGTACTTC. Encoded protein: CASSQHMSYEQYF. J is TRBJ2-7 and V is TRBV4-2; D is uncertain. The germline gives CDR1 LGHNA, CDR2 YNFKEQ. The V gene lost 2 bases and the J gene lost 1 base, with 6 bases spanning the gap. The CDR3 has 13 amino acids.

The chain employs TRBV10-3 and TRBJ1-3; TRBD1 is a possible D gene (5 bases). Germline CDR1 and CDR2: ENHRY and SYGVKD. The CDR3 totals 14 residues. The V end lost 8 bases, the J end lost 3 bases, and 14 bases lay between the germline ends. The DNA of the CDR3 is TGTGCCATCCGTAACCAGGGAGATGGAAACACCATATATTTT. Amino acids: CAIRNQGDGNTIYF.

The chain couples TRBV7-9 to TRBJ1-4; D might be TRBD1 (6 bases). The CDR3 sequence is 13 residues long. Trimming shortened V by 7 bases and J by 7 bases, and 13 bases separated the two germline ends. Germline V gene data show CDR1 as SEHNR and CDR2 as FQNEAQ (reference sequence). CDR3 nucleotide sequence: TGTGCCAGCACCCAGGGGTCGGGTGAAAAACTGTTTTTT. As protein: CASTQGSGEKLFF. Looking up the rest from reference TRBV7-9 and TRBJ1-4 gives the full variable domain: DTGVSQNPRHKITKRGQNVTFRCDPISEHNRLYWYRQTLGQGPEFLTYFQNEAQLEKSRLLSDRFSAERPKGSFSTLEIQRTEQGDSAMYLCASTQGSGEKLFFGSGTQLSVL.

The CDR3 sequence is CASSQGAGLRGLFF. CDR3 in DNA: TGTGCCAGCAGTCAGGGGGCAGGGCTGCGAGGACTGTTTTTT. The chain uses TRBV27 and TRBJ1-4; the match to TRBD1 covers 8 bases. V gave up 5 bases and J gave up 13 bases; unmatched junction bases: 12. The length of the CDR3 is 14 residues. The germline V gene has CDR1 MNHEY and CDR2 SMNVEV (reference sequence).

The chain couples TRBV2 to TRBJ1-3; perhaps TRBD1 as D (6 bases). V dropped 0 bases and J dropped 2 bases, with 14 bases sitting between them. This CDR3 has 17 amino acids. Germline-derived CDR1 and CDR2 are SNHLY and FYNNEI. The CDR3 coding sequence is TGTGCCAGCAGTGAAGCGGGGGGGCTTCCAACTGGAAACACCATATATTTT. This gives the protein CASSEAGGLPTGNTIYF.

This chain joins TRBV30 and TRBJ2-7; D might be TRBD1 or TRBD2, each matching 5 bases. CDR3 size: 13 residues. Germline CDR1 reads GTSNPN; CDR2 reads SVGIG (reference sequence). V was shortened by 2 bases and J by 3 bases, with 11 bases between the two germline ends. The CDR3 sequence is CAWSPRGVYEQYF. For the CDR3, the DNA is TGTGCCTGGAGTCCAAGGGGAGTCTACGAGCAGTACTTC.

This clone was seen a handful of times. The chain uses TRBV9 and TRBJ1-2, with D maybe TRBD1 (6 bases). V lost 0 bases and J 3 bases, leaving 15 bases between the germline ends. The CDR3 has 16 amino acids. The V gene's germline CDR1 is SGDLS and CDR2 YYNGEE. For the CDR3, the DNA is TGTGCCAGCAGCGTAGCTCTACAGGGTTCTGACTATGGCTACACCTTC. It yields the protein CASSVALQGSDYGYTF.

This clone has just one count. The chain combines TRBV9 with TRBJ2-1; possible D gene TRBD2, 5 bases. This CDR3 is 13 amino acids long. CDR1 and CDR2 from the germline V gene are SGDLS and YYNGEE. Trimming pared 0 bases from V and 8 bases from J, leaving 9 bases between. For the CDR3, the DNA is TGTGCCAGCAGCGTAGGCGACGGGGATGAGCAGTTCTTC. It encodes CASSVGDGDEQFF.